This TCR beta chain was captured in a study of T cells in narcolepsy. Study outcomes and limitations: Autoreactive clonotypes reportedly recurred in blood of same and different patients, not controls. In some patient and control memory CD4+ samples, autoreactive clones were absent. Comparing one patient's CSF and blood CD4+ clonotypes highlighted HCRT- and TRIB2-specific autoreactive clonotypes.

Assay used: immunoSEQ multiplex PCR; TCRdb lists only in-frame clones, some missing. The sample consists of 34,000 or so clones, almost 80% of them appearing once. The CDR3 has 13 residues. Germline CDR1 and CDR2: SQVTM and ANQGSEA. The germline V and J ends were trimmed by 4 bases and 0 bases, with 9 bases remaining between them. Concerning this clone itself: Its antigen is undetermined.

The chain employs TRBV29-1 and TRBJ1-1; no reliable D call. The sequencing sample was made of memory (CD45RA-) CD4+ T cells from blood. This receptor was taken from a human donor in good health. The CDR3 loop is CSVAVQMNTEAFF. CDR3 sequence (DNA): TGCAGCGTTGCTGTCCAGATGAACACTGAAGCTTTCTTT.